The entry below gives a single T cell receptor (beta chain) sequence along with its context. Antigen unknown. This record belongs to a study of T cell responses to AZD1222 COVID-19 vaccine. As for the study in general: Investigators merged groups given second doses at roughly 4 or roughly 12 weeks.

Study-level points and caveats: Repertoire sampling occurred only after the peak T cell response. After two AZD1222 doses, spike-specific TCR breadth and depth rose versus day 0.

The table came from immunoSEQ multiplex PCR; TCRdb's copy has only in-frame clones and leaves some out. The sample includes 95,000 to 150,000 clones, 80% to 90% of them seen just once. The CDR3 consists of 14 residues. CDR1 and CDR2 from the germline V gene are MGHRA and YSYEKL. Trimming cost V 4 bases and J 2 bases, with 10 bases left between them. The chain links TRBV4-1 to TRBJ2-3; D is ambiguous. The clonotype comes from an adult in good health. Sequenced here: peripheral blood, sampled on day 0 of AZD1222 vaccination. CDR3 bases: TGCGCCAGCAGCCCCTACCCCATCACAGATACGCAGTATTTT. It is translated as CASSPYPITDTQYF.